One and the same sample provided the 25 T cell receptor beta chains below, sequenced in a study of blood T cell repertoires in COVID-19. Clones were sequenced by immunoSEQ multiplex PCR, and TCRdb holds only the in-frame ones, with some missing. The sample has 200,000 or so clones, 70% to 90% seen once; the top ten hold 7.4%. Sequenced: PBMCs or T cells enriched from blood (not recorded which). All receptors derive from a woman in her thirties or forties with acute COVID-19.

The rearrangement links TRBV5-4 to TRBJ1-2; 7 bases align to TRBD1. This CDR3 is 15 amino acids long. V was pared by 4 bases and J by 4 bases, with 10 bases of the junction left unmatched. Germline V gives CDR1 SGHNT, CDR2 YYREEE (reference sequence). CDR3 amino acids: CASSPERQGGYGYTF. The CDR3 DNA is TGTGCCAGCAGCCCCGAAAGACAGGGAGGCTATGGCTACACCTTC.

The chain uses TRBV19 and TRBJ2-1; 9 bases line up with TRBD2. The CDR3 sequence is 14 residues long. After removal of 8 bases from V and 3 bases from J, the junction contained 5 bases not matched to a gene. CDR1 and CDR2 (germline): LNHDA, SQIVND (reference sequence). CDR3 amino acids: CASLQAGGYNEQFF. The CDR3 DNA follows: TGTGCCAGTCTTCAAGCGGGAGGCTACAATGAGCAGTTCTTC. Complete variable domain (other parts from reference TRBV19 and TRBJ2-1): DGGITQSPKYLFRKEGQNVTLSCEQNLNHDAMYWYRQDPGQGLRLIYYSQIVNDFQKGDIAEGYSVSREKKESFPLTVTSAQKNPTAFYLCASLQAGGYNEQFFGPGTRLTVL.

The chain links TRBV27 to TRBJ1-4; 9 bases line up with TRBD1. With 8 bases clipped from V and 3 bases from J, the junction kept 1 base outside the gene matches. The CDR3 runs 13 residues. Germline V lookup: CDR1 MNHEY, CDR2 SMNVEV (reference sequence). The CDR3 bases are TGTGCCAGCCGGGACAGGGCTAATGAAAAACTGTTTTTT. It specifies CASRDRANEKLFF.

V gene TRBV5-1 combines with J gene TRBJ1-2, with no clear D. Trimming shortened V by 0 bases and J by 0 bases, and 12 bases separated the two germline ends. CDR3 size: 16 residues. Germline V lookup: CDR1 SGHRS, CDR2 YFSETQ. CDR3 sequence: CASSLGRQTSNYGYTF. CDR3 nucleotide sequence: TGCGCCAGCAGCTTGGGCAGGCAAACCTCTAACTATGGCTACACCTTC.

J is TRBJ1-2 and V is TRBV5-1, with 7 nucleotides matching TRBD1. This CDR3 contains 13 residues. Germline CDR1 reads SGHRS; CDR2 reads YFSETQ. Losses at the gene ends were 9 bases for V and 0 bases for J; bases not matched to a gene: 5. CDR3 nucleotides: TGCGCCACCGCAGGGGGAACTAACTATGGCTACACCTTC. Residues: CATAGGTNYGYTF.

This chain joins TRBV7-9 and TRBJ2-1, with D possibly being TRBD2 (6 bases). Germline V gene data show CDR1 as SEHNR and CDR2 as FQNEAQ (reference sequence). V lost 6 bases and J lost 0, with 15 bases in between. This CDR3 spans 16 amino acids. Here the CDR3 DNA reads TGTGCCAGCAGTGCAAATAGCGGACTCTCCTACAATGAGCAGTTCTTC. Its protein product is CASSANSGLSYNEQFF.

This chain joins TRBV27 and TRBJ2-1; maybe TRBD1 (6 bases). V lost 2 bases and J lost 6, with 14 bases in between. The CDR3 sequence is 15 residues long. CDR1 is MNHEY, CDR2 SMNVEV, per germline (reference sequence). DNA for the CDR3: TGTGCCAGCAGTTTAGTCCCAGGCAGGGGCAATGAGCAGTTCTTC. Encoded protein: CASSLVPGRGNEQFF.

Only one count was recorded for this clone. The J gene is TRBJ1-4, the V gene TRBV19, with 8 bases lining up with TRBD1. The germline CDR1 and CDR2 sequences are LNHDA and SQIVND (reference sequence). The CDR3 is made up of 17 amino acids. V shed 6 bases, J shed 0 bases, and the junction held 9 bases outside the gene matches. The CDR3 here is CASSPIGQGSTNEKLFF. The CDR3 bases are TGTGCCAGTAGCCCTATAGGACAGGGTTCAACTAATGAAAAACTGTTTTTT.

The rearrangement joins TRBV7-9 to TRBJ2-5; 10 nucleotides align to TRBD2. V dropped 5 bases and J dropped 4; count of bases not matched to a gene: 4. Germline-derived CDR1 and CDR2 are SEHNR and FQNEAQ (reference sequence). The CDR3 covers 14 residues. CDR3 region: CASSPRTSGETQYF. The CDR3 coding sequence is TGTGCCAGCAGCCCTAGGACTAGCGGAGAGACCCAGTACTTC.

The chain links TRBV5-8 to TRBJ2-2, with no clear D. Germline values: CDR1 SGHTS, CDR2 YDEGEE. This CDR3 is 14 amino acids long. V dropped 5 bases and J dropped 2 bases, with 10 bases sitting between them. For the CDR3, the DNA is TGTGCCAGCAGACTGGGCCGAAACACCGGGGAGCTGTTTTTT. Translating gives CASRLGRNTGELFF.

The table lists this clone with a few counts. The V gene is TRBV9, the J gene TRBJ2-1, with 10 bases identical to TRBD1. CDR1 and CDR2 from the germline V gene are SGDLS and YYNGEE. V shed 1 base, J shed 6 bases, and the junction held 4 bases outside the gene matches. The CDR3 length is 15 residues. CDR3 coding DNA: TGTGCCAGCAGCGTAAGAGACAGGGGGCCCAATGAGCAGTTCTTC. Translation: CASSVRDRGPNEQFF. The whole variable domain, remainder taken from reference TRBV9 and TRBJ2-1, is DSGVTQTPKHLITATGQRVTLRCSPRSGDLSVYWYQQSLDQGLQFLIQYYNGEERAKGNILERFSAQQFPDLHSELNLSSLELGDSALYFCASSVRDRGPNEQFFGPGTRLTVL.

The chain has TRBV30 and TRBJ2-7; D gene uncertain. This CDR3 comprises 13 residues. Germline V lookup: CDR1 GTSNPN, CDR2 SVGIG (reference sequence). Trimming shortened V by 1 base and J by 3 bases, and 10 bases separated the two germline ends. CDR3 loop: CAWSEPLSYEQYF. As DNA, the CDR3 is TGTGCCTGGAGTGAACCGCTTAGCTACGAGCAGTACTTC.

The gene calls are TRBV6-5 and TRBJ1-6; a weak D match, TRBD1 (5 bases). The CDR3 sequence is 16 residues long. The germline V gene has CDR1 MNHEY and CDR2 SVGAGI. With 4 bases removed from V and 9 bases from J, the gap between germline ends came to 19 bases. The CDR3 spells CASSFSRGPGGSPLHF. The CDR3 nucleotides are TGTGCCAGCAGTTTTTCTCGGGGACCCGGGGGTTCACCCCTCCACTTT.

This clone was seen only once. The chain uses TRBV7-9 and TRBJ1-1; 9 positions agree with TRBD1. V shed 4 bases, J shed 6 bases, and the junction held 12 bases outside the gene matches. The CDR3 has 16 residues. Per the germline V gene, CDR1 is SEHNR and CDR2 is FQNEAQ (reference sequence). The CDR3 DNA sequence: TGTGCCAGCAGCTACCCCACAGGGGGCGTTGACGCTGAAGCTTTCTTT. It encodes CASSYPTGGVDAEAFF.

V usage is TRBV5-8 and J usage is TRBJ1-2; D uncertain. Germline assignment: CDR1 SGHTS and CDR2 YDEGEE. The CDR3 is 15 amino acids. The V end lost 6 bases, the J end lost 1 base, and 16 bases lay between the germline ends. In DNA, the CDR3 is TGTGCCAGCACCCACCGAGGGTTCAGTAACTATGGCTACACCTTC. Translation: CASTHRGFSNYGYTF.

This chain connects TRBV12-3 or TRBV12-4 to TRBJ1-1; D possibly corresponds to TRBD1 (5 bases). This CDR3 is built from 11 residues. V was cut by 5 bases and J by 11 bases, with 12 bases left in between. For the CDR3, the DNA is TGTGCCAGCAGTGCAGGGTTGCAGGCTTTCTTT. Its translation is CASSAGLQAFF.

This chain links TRBV10-2 with TRBJ1-3, with 7 bases lining up with TRBD1. The CDR3 is made up of 15 amino acids. The junction had 12 bases not matched to a gene; V was cut back by 9 bases and J by 4 bases. Germline CDR1 and CDR2: WSHSY and SAAADI. The CDR3 is CASYPDRSEGNTIYF. The CDR3 DNA reads as TGCGCCAGTTACCCGGACAGGTCGGAGGGAAACACCATATATTTT.

CDR3 protein: CASSSAQGVYNEQFF. The DNA for the CDR3 is TGTGCCAGCAGCTCCGCACAGGGGGTATACAATGAGCAGTTCTTC. The gene calls are TRBV7-9 and TRBJ2-1; TRBD1 agrees at 8 bases. Germline-derived CDR1 and CDR2 are SEHNR and FQNEAQ (reference sequence). Unmatched junction bases numbered 6, after V lost 4 bases and J lost 4 bases. This CDR3 has 15 amino acids.

The genes are TRBV7-9 and TRBJ2-7; unclear D gene. In germline, CDR1 is SEHNR, CDR2 FQNEAQ (reference sequence). Between the trimmed V and J ends, which lost 1 base and 6 bases, there was a span of 4 bases. The CDR3 loop spans 11 amino acids. The CDR3 reads CASSLGPEQYF. Written as DNA, the CDR3 is TGTGCCAGCAGCTTAGGGCCCGAGCAGTACTTC.

This clone turned up a few times. The chain uses TRBV30 and TRBJ1-1, with a possible D match to TRBD1 (5 bases). V lost 0 bases to trimming and J lost 4 bases, with 9 bases between them. This CDR3 region has 13 residues. Per the germline V gene, CDR1 is GTSNPN and CDR2 is SVGIG (reference sequence). The CDR3 protein is CAWSVGVGTEAFF. CDR3 DNA: TGTGCCTGGAGTGTAGGGGTGGGCACTGAAGCTTTCTTT.

The CDR3 sequence: CASSPTGGVSYEQYF. In DNA, the CDR3 is TGTGCCAGCAGTCCCACCGGGGGGGTCTCCTACGAGCAGTACTTC. The V call is TRBV11-2, the J call TRBJ2-7, with TRBD2 matching 8 bases. Looked up from germline, CDR1 is SGHAT and CDR2 is FQNNGV. J gave up 0 bases and V 6 bases, and 7 bases lay outside the gene matches. This CDR3 comprises 15 residues.

This chain joins TRBV29-1 and TRBJ2-7; 10 bases line up with TRBD2. The CDR3 has 14 amino acids. Germline trimming cut 6 bases from V and 7 bases from J; bases unmatched to any gene: 12. Germline V gives CDR1 SQVTM, CDR2 ANQGSEA. CDR3 loop: CSVIAGGRTGEQYF. CDR3 bases: TGCAGCGTCATAGCGGGGGGCAGGACGGGAGAGCAGTACTTC.

The chain couples TRBV19 to TRBJ2-2, with 7 bases matching TRBD2. The length of the CDR3 is 18 residues. Germline CDR1 and CDR2: LNHDA and SQIVND (reference sequence). After removal of 3 bases from V and 4 bases from J, the junction contained 14 bases not matched to a gene. The CDR3 sequence: CASSIWAPASGTTGELFF. The CDR3 DNA sequence: TGTGCCAGTAGTATCTGGGCCCCTGCTAGCGGAACCACCGGGGAGCTGTTTTTT.

The CDR3 reads CASSPLTWAVGTEAFF. The CDR3 DNA reads as TGTGCCAGCAGCCCCCTAACGTGGGCAGTGGGCACTGAAGCTTTCTTT. The J gene is TRBJ1-1, the V gene TRBV3-1 (or the pseudogene TRBV3-2); D is uncertain. The CDR3 runs 16 residues. The germline V gene has CDR1 LGHDT and CDR2 YNNKEL (reference sequence). Trimming stripped 4 bases from V and 4 bases from J, with 19 bases between.

V gene TRBV7-9 combines with J gene TRBJ1-2; the match to TRBD1 covers 8 bases. Per germline, CDR1 SEHNR and CDR2 FQNEAQ (reference sequence). CDR3 length: 14 residues. J gave up 6 bases and V 2 bases, and 5 bases lay outside the gene matches. In nucleotides, the CDR3 is TGTGCCAGCAGCTTAAGTCCAGGGGGCCATGGCTACACCTTC. Protein product: CASSLSPGGHGYTF.